The 27 T cell receptor beta chains presented below share a single source sample, sequenced in a study of blood T cell repertoires in COVID-19. Libraries were prepared by immunoSEQ multiplex PCR; TCRdb keeps only in-frame clonotypes and omits some of them. The data contain 120,000 or so clones, 81% of them seen just once; the ten biggest clones take up roughly 17%. The specimen was peripheral blood. The receptors stem from a young man with COVID-19, enrolled during active disease.

This chain joins TRBV5-1 and TRBJ2-5; the match to TRBD1 covers 8 bases. Germline assignment: CDR1 SGHRS and CDR2 YFSETQ. The CDR3 contains 16 residues. V lost 3 bases to trimming and J lost 1 base; unmatched junction nucleotides: 8. In nucleotides, the CDR3 is TGCGCCAGCAGCTATTCAACAGGGGGATTCCAAGAGACCCAGTACTTC. Translated: CASSYSTGGFQETQYF.

The genes are TRBV6-5 and TRBJ1-1, with TRBD1 matching 7 bases. Germline loops: CDR1 MNHEY, CDR2 SVGAGI. The CDR3 sequence is 14 residues long. J gave up 6 bases and V 0 bases, and 4 bases lay outside the gene matches. The chain's CDR3 is CASSYSGGASEAFF. The CDR3 DNA follows: TGTGCCAGCAGTTACTCAGGGGGCGCATCTGAAGCTTTCTTT.

Here the CDR3 DNA reads TGCGCCAGCAGCCAGGGACAGTCCTTTTATGGCTACACCTTC. Translated: CASSQGQSFYGYTF. The gene calls are TRBV5-1 and TRBJ1-2; TRBD1 matches at 7 bases. V lost 4 bases to trimming and J lost 5 bases; unmatched junction nucleotides: 8. This CDR3 spans 14 amino acids. CDR1 and CDR2 (germline): SGHRS, YFSETQ.

V gene TRBV19 combines with J gene TRBJ2-1; TRBD2 matches 13 bases. V lost 9 bases to trimming and J lost 1 base; unmatched junction nucleotides: 6. The germline CDR1 and CDR2 sequences are LNHDA and SQIVND (reference sequence). CDR3 length: 16 residues. The CDR3 reads CASSGTSGISYNEQFF. DNA of the CDR3: TGTGCCAGCAGTGGGACTAGCGGGATTTCCTACAATGAGCAGTTCTTC.

J is TRBJ1-3 and V is TRBV7-8; a weak D match, TRBD1 (6 bases). In germline, CDR1 is SGHVS, CDR2 FQNEAQ. The V end lost 3 bases, the J end lost 0 bases, and 15 bases lay between the germline ends. The CDR3 totals 17 residues. CDR3 nucleotide sequence: TGTGCCAGCAGCTTTACACAGGGATCGCACTCTGGAAACACCATATATTTT. This codes for CASSFTQGSHSGNTIYF.

This clone was seen a few times. V is TRBV5-8 and J is TRBJ1-3, with D unclear. Trimming took 0 bases from V and 2 from J, leaving 12 bases between them. This CDR3 is 16 amino acids long. Germline CDR1 is SGHTS and CDR2 is YDEGEE. This CDR3 reads CASSLVATGTGNTIYF. The CDR3 DNA follows: TGTGCCAGCAGCTTGGTGGCAACGGGGACTGGAAACACCATATATTTT.

V and J are TRBV29-1 and TRBJ2-3, with D maybe TRBD1 (5 bases). This CDR3 region has 14 residues. The germline gives CDR1 SQVTM, CDR2 ANQGSEA. Trimming stripped 3 bases from V and 0 bases from J, with 10 bases between. The chain's CDR3 is CSVELTASTDTQYF. Written as DNA, the CDR3 is TGCAGCGTTGAGTTGACAGCGAGCACAGATACGCAGTATTTT.

This chain joins TRBV14 and TRBJ2-1; TRBD2 matches 13 bases. Germline trimming cut 5 bases from V and 4 bases from J; bases unmatched to any gene: 5. CDR1 is SGHDN and CDR2 is FVKESK in the germline V gene. The CDR3 consists of 16 residues. The CDR3 DNA reads TGTGCCAGCAGCTCACTAGCGGGGGGGTCTTACAATGAGCAGTTCTTC. Encoded protein: CASSSLAGGSYNEQFF.

V gene TRBV7-2 combines with J gene TRBJ2-7; 9 bases match TRBD1. V lost 6 bases and J lost 3; bases outside the gene matches: 9. CDR1 is SGHTA, CDR2 FQGNSA, per germline. The CDR3 has 15 amino acids. The CDR3 spells CASRLTPGQGYEQYF. The CDR3 DNA sequence: TGTGCCAGCAGATTAACGCCGGGACAGGGCTACGAGCAGTACTTC.

This chain connects TRBV28 to TRBJ2-7; TRBD2 aligns across 9 bases. Trimming took 2 bases from V and 5 from J; bases not matched to a gene: 7. CDR3 length equals 15 residues. The germline V gene encodes CDR1 MDHEN and CDR2 SYDVKM. CDR3 in amino acids: CASSLTASGTNEQYF. CDR3 DNA: TGTGCCAGCAGTTTAACGGCTAGCGGGACGAACGAGCAGTACTTC.

This clone showed up just once. V usage is TRBV7-8 and J usage is TRBJ1-2; 10 bases fit TRBD1. Germline V CDR1 and CDR2: SGHVS, FQNEAQ. The CDR3 has 16 residues. V lost 7 bases and J lost 6; bases outside the gene matches: 14. For the CDR3, the DNA is TGTGCCAGCACCAAGGGTTGGGGAGACAGGGGGCATGGCTACACCTTC. Its translation is CASTKGWGDRGHGYTF. Together with reference TRBV7-8 and TRBJ1-2, the CDR3 gives the full variable domain: GAGVSQSPRYKVAKRGQDVALRCDPISGHVSLFWYQQALGQGPEFLTYFQNEAQLDKSGLPSDRFFAERPEGSVSTLKIQRTQQEDSAVYLCASTKGWGDRGHGYTFGSGTRLTVV.

There are a few counts of this clone. This rearrangement joins TRBV27 to TRBJ1-2; TRBD1 matches 9 bases. Germline CDR1 and CDR2: MNHEY and SMNVEV (reference sequence). The CDR3 consists of 13 residues. V lost 3 bases and J lost 4; bases outside the gene matches: 0. Written as DNA, the CDR3 is TGTGCCAGCAGTTTGACAGGGGGCTATGGCTACACCTTC. This translates into CASSLTGGYGYTF.

The rearrangement joins TRBV9 to TRBJ1-5, with D maybe TRBD1 (6 bases). Germline values: CDR1 SGDLS, CDR2 YYNGEE. This CDR3 is built from 14 residues. Trimming shortened V by 7 bases and J by 5 bases, and 16 bases separated the two germline ends. CDR3 bases: TGTGCCAGCTCGGGGGGCAGCCCCGATCAGCCCCAGCATTTT. Protein: CASSGGSPDQPQHF.

This sequence joins TRBV14 and TRBJ1-2, with D unclear. V was pared by 1 base and J by 0 bases, with 6 bases between. The length of the CDR3 is 14 residues. Germline CDR1 is SGHDN and CDR2 is FVKESK. CDR3 amino acids: CASSQGPSNYGYTF. CDR3 bases: TGTGCCAGCAGCCAAGGTCCCTCTAACTATGGCTACACCTTC.

The V gene is TRBV5-1, the J gene TRBJ2-7, with a tentative D call TRBD2 (6 bases). V lost 0 bases and J 10 bases, leaving 17 bases between the germline ends. This CDR3 spans 14 amino acids. From germline, CDR1 is SGHRS and CDR2 YFSETQ. The CDR3 here is CASSLGPGTEGQYF. The CDR3 bases are TGCGCCAGCAGCTTGGGCCCCGGGACGGAGGGACAGTACTTC.

This rearrangement joins TRBV7-2 to TRBJ2-5, with D perhaps TRBD1 (6 bases). V lost 4 bases and J 4 bases, leaving 16 bases between the germline ends. The CDR3 is made up of 15 amino acids. CDR1 and CDR2 (germline): SGHTA, FQGNSA. The CDR3 region has the DNA TGTGCCAGCAGCTCTGGGGGCCTAAGGGTAGAGACCCAGTACTTC. Amino acid sequence: CASSSGGLRVETQYF. Based on the CDR3 plus reference TRBV7-2 and TRBJ2-5, the full variable domain is GAGVSQSPSNKVTEKGKDVELRCDPISGHTALYWYRQSLGQGLEFLIYFQGNSAPDKSGLPSDRFSAERTGGSVSTLTIQRTQQEDSAVYLCASSSGGLRVETQYFGPGTRLLVL.

This chain connects TRBV19 to TRBJ1-2; weak D call: TRBD1 (6 bases). The germline CDR1 and CDR2 sequences are LNHDA and SQIVND (reference sequence). The CDR3 spans 13 residues. Trimming cost V 7 bases and J 0 bases, with 9 bases left between them. Here the CDR3 DNA reads TGTGCCAGTAACAGGGCGGCTAACTATGGCTACACCTTC. Its translation is CASNRAANYGYTF.

This chain connects TRBV29-1 to TRBJ2-7; the D gene is possibly TRBD1 (5 bases). The CDR3 totals 12 residues. V lost 4 bases to trimming and J lost 3 bases, with 10 bases between them. Germline V gives CDR1 SQVTM, CDR2 ANQGSEA. This CDR3 is CSVVQAFYEQYF. In DNA form, the CDR3 reads TGCAGCGTTGTACAGGCCTTCTACGAGCAGTACTTC.

This sequence joins TRBV9 and TRBJ1-1; 7 nucleotides line up with TRBD1. The V gene end was trimmed by 2 bases and the J gene end by 3 bases; junction bases not matched to a gene: 7. This CDR3 comprises 15 residues. In germline, CDR1 is SGDLS, CDR2 YYNGEE. CDR3 amino acids: CASSVWDSKDTEAFF. Written as DNA, the CDR3 is TGTGCCAGCAGCGTTTGGGACAGTAAAGACACTGAAGCTTTCTTT.

This clone was counted a few times. Other DNA sequences in the sample encode the same CDR3. The gene calls are TRBV15 and TRBJ2-7; TRBD1 agrees at 8 bases. The germline gives CDR1 LNHNV, CDR2 YYDKDF (reference sequence). The J segment lost 0 bases and the V segment lost 6 bases, leaving 4 bases of the junction unmatched. This CDR3 is built from 14 residues. Here the CDR3 reads CATSRDRSSYEQYF. CDR3 DNA sequence: TGTGCCACCAGTAGGGACAGGAGCTCCTACGAGCAGTACTTC.

The chain uses TRBV7-8 and TRBJ1-2; D remains ambiguous. The CDR3 covers 15 residues. Germline V gene sequence: CDR1 SGHVS, CDR2 FQNEAQ. Trimming left V 4 bases short and J 5 bases short, with 17 bases between. As DNA, the CDR3 is TGTGCCAGCAGCTCGGGAGGGTCCCCGGGGTATGGCTACACCTTC. Protein sequence: CASSSGGSPGYGYTF.

This clone has more than one count but fewer than ten. V gene TRBV2 combines with J gene TRBJ1-5, with D possibly TRBD1 on 6 matching bases. Germline values: CDR1 SNHLY, CDR2 FYNNEI. V lost 5 bases and J lost 5, with 10 bases in between. The CDR3 is 13 amino acids. CDR3 bases: TGTGCCAGCAGTCAGGGGTCGTATCAGCCCCAGCATTTT. It codes for CASSQGSYQPQHF.

V is TRBV21-1 and J is TRBJ2-6; the D call of TRBD2 is as the table states it, not checked on the DNA. TRBV21-1 corresponds to a pseudogene. The CDR3 has 20 residues. DNA for the CDR3: TGTGCCAGCAGCTACCGCGGGGAGTTGGGCCTGAAATCTGGGGCCAACGTCCTGACTTTC. This translates into CASSYRGELGLKSGANVLTF.

This chain links TRBV29-1 with TRBJ1-2, with TRBD1 identical over 9 bases. The germline gives CDR1 SQVTM, CDR2 ANQGSEA. With V trimmed by 6 bases and J by 4 bases, 0 bases remained unmatched. The CDR3 consists of 11 residues. The DNA of the CDR3 is TGCAGCGTGGACAGGGGCTATGGCTACACCTTC. This encodes CSVDRGYGYTF.

The genes are TRBV11-2 and TRBJ2-4, with D unresolved. V was pared by 2 bases and J by 0 bases, with 5 bases between. Germline V gives CDR1 SGHAT, CDR2 FQNNGV. The CDR3 sequence is 14 residues long. DNA of the CDR3: TGTGCCAGCAGCTTAACGGTAGCCAAAAACATTCAGTACTTC. Residues: CASSLTVAKNIQYF.

V gene TRBV5-1 combines with J gene TRBJ2-3, with 7 bases fitting TRBD2. The CDR3 length is 17 residues. Per the germline V gene, CDR1 is SGHRS and CDR2 is YFSETQ. J was trimmed by 5 bases and V by 6 bases; bases with no gene match: 18. The CDR3, as DNA: TGCGCCAGCACCCCCCAAGGGTGGGCGGGAGAAGAAGATACGCAGTATTTT. It yields the protein CASTPQGWAGEEDTQYF.

This chain joins TRBV4-1 and TRBJ1-2; D gene uncertain. The ends were cut back, 4 bases at V and 0 bases at J, with 12 bases in the middle. The CDR3 covers 15 residues. The germline V gene has CDR1 MGHRA and CDR2 YSYEKL. The CDR3 protein is CASSPEASSNYGYTF. CDR3 sequence (DNA): TGCGCCAGCAGCCCCGAGGCCTCCTCTAACTATGGCTACACCTTC.